Listed here are 16 T cell receptor beta chains from one sample, sequenced in a study of shared clonotypes between healthy human individuals. Here immunoSEQ multiplex PCR was the method, and the copy in TCRdb shows in-frame clones only, minus some. The data hold 850,000 to 1,200,000 clones, with about 75% observed a single time. Input material: memory CD4+ T cells sorted from blood. The sample's subset: CD45RA-negative fraction. The receptors were gathered from a man aged 18 to 30 in good health.

The chain links TRBV10-3 to TRBJ2-1, with 8 positions matching TRBD1. The CDR3 contains 15 residues. Per germline, CDR1 ENHRY and CDR2 SYGVKD. Germline trimming cut 7 bases from V and 0 bases from J; bases unmatched to any gene: 5. The CDR3 is CAINGGTGSYNEQFF. The CDR3 DNA sequence: TGTGCCATCAATGGGGGGACAGGCTCCTACAATGAGCAGTTCTTC.

Here the CDR3 reads CASSSPRGDKNIQYF. The CDR3 DNA reads TGTGCCAGCAGCTCGCCCAGGGGGGACAAAAACATTCAGTACTTC. The chain joins TRBV5-6 to TRBJ2-4; possible D gene TRBD1, 7 bases. Germline V gene data show CDR1 as SGHDT and CDR2 as YYEEEE. V lost 3 bases and J 3 bases, leaving 13 bases between the germline ends. CDR3 length equals 15 residues.

V and J are TRBV5-1 and TRBJ1-5, with 7 positions matching TRBD1. Germline lookup yields CDR1 SGHRS and CDR2 YFSETQ. V gave up 4 bases and J gave up 7 bases; unmatched junction bases: 8. There are 14 residues in the CDR3. The CDR3 DNA reads as TGCGCCAGCAGCGGAGGGGGCGCAGGGCAGCCCCAGCATTTT. This encodes CASSGGGAGQPQHF.

V is TRBV12-2 and J is TRBJ2-7; the table's D call TRBD2 went unverified against the DNA. TRBV12-2 is reported as a pseudogene. This CDR3 region has 17 residues. The CDR3 DNA reads as TGTGCAAGTCGCTTAGCTGGACTAGCGGGACAGAACTACGAGCAGTACTTC. This codes for CASRLAGLAGQNYEQYF.

This rearrangement joins TRBV4-3 to TRBJ2-1; D possibly uses TRBD1 or TRBD2 (6 bases each). Germline V gene data show CDR1 as LGHNA and CDR2 as YSLEER. The CDR3 sequence is 15 residues long. With 4 bases removed from V and 8 bases from J, the gap between germline ends came to 18 bases. CDR3 nucleotides: TGCGCCAGCAGCCCCGAGGGGGGCGGGGTTCATGAGCAGTTCTTC. The encoded protein is CASSPEGGGVHEQFF.

The chain carries TRBV11-2 and TRBJ1-2, with unresolved D. Trimming cost V 4 bases and J 2 bases, with 17 bases left between them. Germline loops: CDR1 SGHAT, CDR2 FQNNGV. The CDR3 is 16 amino acids. The CDR3 coding sequence is TGTGCCAGCAGCTCGCGGGTTTCCCCGGGAAACTATGGCTACACCTTC. This sequence encodes CASSSRVSPGNYGYTF.

The V call is TRBV10-3, the J call TRBJ2-3, with 7 bases that match TRBD2. The germline CDR1 and CDR2 sequences are ENHRY and SYGVKD. The V gene end was trimmed by 3 bases and the J gene end by 0 bases; junction bases not matched to a gene: 6. This CDR3 spans 16 amino acids. DNA for the CDR3: TGTGCCATCAGTGAAGTAGGGACTACTAGCACAGATACGCAGTATTTT. It encodes CAISEVGTTSTDTQYF.

This clone has more than one count but fewer than ten. The chain links TRBV30 to TRBJ2-5; TRBD1 matches at 7 bases. Matching the DNA end better, TRBJ2-7 makes the J call doubtful. The CDR3 length is 14 residues. The germline CDR1 and CDR2 sequences are GTSNPN and SVGIG (reference sequence). CDR3 bases: TGTGCCTGGACCCCAGGGGGATTTCAGTACGAGCAGTACTTC. This sequence encodes CAWTPGGFQYEQYF.

This clone appeared once. Other DNA sequences in this sample translate to the same CDR3. This chain connects TRBV9 to TRBJ1-3; D gene uncertain. CDR3 length: 14 amino acids. Germline loops: CDR1 SGDLS, CDR2 YYNGEE. Trimming left V 0 bases short and J 2 bases short, with 6 bases between. The CDR3 region is CASSVEEPGNTIYF. The CDR3 DNA follows: TGTGCCAGCAGCGTAGAAGAACCTGGAAACACCATATATTTT.

The table lists this clone with a few counts. The chain is built from TRBV6-5 and TRBJ2-7; TRBD2 matches at 10 bases. Trimming cost V 6 bases and J 4 bases; bases outside gene matches: 6. The CDR3 loop spans 14 amino acids. Germline lookup yields CDR1 MNHEY and CDR2 SVGAGI. In nucleotides, the CDR3 is TGTGCCAGCAGCTCCCCTAGCGGGAGTTACGAGCAGTACTTC. As protein: CASSSPSGSYEQYF.

The gene calls are TRBV18 and TRBJ1-5, with 8 bases lining up with TRBD1. The CDR3 covers 14 residues. Germline CDR1 KGHSH, CDR2 LQKENI. Trimming took 4 bases from V and 5 from J; bases not matched to a gene: 4. The CDR3 region is CASSLPGGDQPQHF. Written as DNA, the CDR3 is TGTGCCAGCTCACTTCCAGGGGGCGATCAGCCCCAGCATTTT.

As concerns this clone: Distinct nucleotide sequences in the sample also encode this CDR3. The chain recombines TRBV12-5 with TRBJ1-5; no definite D call. The V end was cut by 3 bases, the J end by 1 base, with 7 bases between. This CDR3 has 14 amino acids. CDR1 LGHNT and CDR2 FRNRAP come from the germline V gene. The DNA for the CDR3 is TGTGCTAGTGGTTTTGAGGGAAGCAATCAGCCCCAGCATTTT. Translating gives CASGFEGSNQPQHF. The full variable domain, in which reference TRBV12-5 and TRBJ1-5 provide the parts outside the CDR3, is DARVTQTPRHKVTEMGQEVTMRCQPILGHNTVFWYRQTMMQGLELLAYFRNRAPLDDSGMPKDRFSAEMPDATLATLKIQPSEPRDSAVYFCASGFEGSNQPQHFGDGTRLSIL.

The chain links TRBV5-5 to TRBJ2-7; 13 nucleotides agree with TRBD2. CDR1 is SGHKS, CDR2 YYEKEE, per germline (reference sequence). Trimming cost V 3 bases and J 2 bases; bases outside gene matches: 11. CDR3 size: 18 residues. The CDR3 reads CASSYRTQGTSGTYEQYF. The CDR3 nucleotides read TGTGCCAGCAGCTACCGAACCCAGGGGACTAGCGGGACCTACGAGCAGTACTTC.

The chain uses TRBV6-1 and TRBJ1-6; D gene unclear. This CDR3 has 12 amino acids. Germline values: CDR1 MNHNS, CDR2 SASEGT. Deletions cut 8 bases from V and 12 bases from J, with 14 bases between. The CDR3 here is CASDNGDRPLHF. DNA for the CDR3: TGTGCCAGCGATAACGGAGATCGACCCCTCCACTTT.

This chain uses TRBV7-2 with TRBJ1-6, with TRBD1 as a possible D gene (5 bases). V was clipped by 4 bases and J by 5 bases, with 12 bases between them. CDR1 is SGHTA, CDR2 FQGNSA, per germline. The length of the CDR3 is 15 residues. This chain's CDR3 is CASSSQGTDNSPLHF. In nucleotides, the CDR3 is TGTGCCAGCAGCTCCCAGGGAACCGATAATTCACCCCTCCACTTT.

A word on this clone: The identical CDR3 is also encoded by other nucleotide sequences in the sample. V usage is TRBV7-9 and J usage is TRBJ1-4; D ambiguous. The germline CDR1 and CDR2 sequences are SEHNR and FQNEAQ (reference sequence). Trimming pared 1 base from V and 8 bases from J, leaving 14 bases between. CDR3 size: 15 residues. CDR3 coding DNA: TGTGCCAGCAGCTTAGTTCGGGGAGGAGGAGAAAAACTGTTTTTT. Its protein is CASSLVRGGGEKLFF.